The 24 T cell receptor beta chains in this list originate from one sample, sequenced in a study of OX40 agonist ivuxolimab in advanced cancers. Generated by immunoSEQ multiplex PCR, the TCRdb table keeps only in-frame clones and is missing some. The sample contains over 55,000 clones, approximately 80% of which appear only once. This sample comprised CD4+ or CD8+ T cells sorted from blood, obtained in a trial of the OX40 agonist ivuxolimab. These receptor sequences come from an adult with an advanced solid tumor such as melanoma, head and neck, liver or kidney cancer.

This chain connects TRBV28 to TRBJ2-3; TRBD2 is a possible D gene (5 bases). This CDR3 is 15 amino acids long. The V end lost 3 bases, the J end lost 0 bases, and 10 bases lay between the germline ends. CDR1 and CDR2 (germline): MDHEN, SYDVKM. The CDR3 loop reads CASSLHGVSTDTQYF. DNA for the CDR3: TGTGCCAGCAGTTTGCACGGGGTGAGCACAGATACGCAGTATTTT.

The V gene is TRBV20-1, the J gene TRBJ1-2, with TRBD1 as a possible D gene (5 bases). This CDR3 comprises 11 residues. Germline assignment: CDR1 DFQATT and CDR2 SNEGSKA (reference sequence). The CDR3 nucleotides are TGCAGCCCGTGGGGGAACTATGGCTACACCTTC. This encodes CSPWGNYGYTF.

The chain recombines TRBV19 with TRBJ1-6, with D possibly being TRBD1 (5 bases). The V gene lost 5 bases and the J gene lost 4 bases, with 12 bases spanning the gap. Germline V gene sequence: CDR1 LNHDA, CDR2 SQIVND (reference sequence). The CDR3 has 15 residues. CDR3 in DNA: TGTGCCAGTAGTTCCCGGGACTGGTATAATTCACCCCTCCACTTT. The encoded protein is CASSSRDWYNSPLHF.

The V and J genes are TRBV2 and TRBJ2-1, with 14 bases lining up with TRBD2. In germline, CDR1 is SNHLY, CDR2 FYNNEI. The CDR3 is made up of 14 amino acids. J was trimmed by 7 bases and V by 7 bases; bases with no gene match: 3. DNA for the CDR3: TGTGCCAGCAACCGACTAGCGGGGGGGAATGAGCAGTTCTTC. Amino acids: CASNRLAGGNEQFF.

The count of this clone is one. The CDR3 loop reads CASSVLGSQAGNTIYF. The CDR3 nucleotides read TGTGCCAGCAGCGTACTCGGGTCGCAAGCTGGAAACACCATATATTTT. This chain uses TRBV7-9 with TRBJ1-3; D ambiguous. V gave up 5 bases and J gave up 2 bases, with 16 bases separating them. Per germline, CDR1 SEHNR and CDR2 FQNEAQ (reference sequence). This CDR3 region has 16 residues. Filled out from reference TRBV7-9 and TRBJ1-3, the complete variable domain reads DTGVSQNPRHKITKRGQNVTFRCDPISEHNRLYWYRQTLGQGPEFLTYFQNEAQLEKSRLLSDRFSAERPKGSFSTLEIQRTEQGDSAMYLCASSVLGSQAGNTIYFGEGSWLTVV.

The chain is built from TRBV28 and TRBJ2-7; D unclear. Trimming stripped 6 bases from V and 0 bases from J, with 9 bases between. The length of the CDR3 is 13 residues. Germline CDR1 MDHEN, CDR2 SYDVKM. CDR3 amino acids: CASRPSNSYEQYF. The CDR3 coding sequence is TGTGCCAGCAGACCCAGCAACTCCTACGAGCAGTACTTC.

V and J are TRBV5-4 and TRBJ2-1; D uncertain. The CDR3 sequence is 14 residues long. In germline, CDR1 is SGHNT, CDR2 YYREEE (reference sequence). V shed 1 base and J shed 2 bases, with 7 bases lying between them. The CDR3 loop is CASSLSATYNEQFF. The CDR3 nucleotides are TGTGCCAGCAGCTTGTCGGCCACCTACAATGAGCAGTTCTTC.

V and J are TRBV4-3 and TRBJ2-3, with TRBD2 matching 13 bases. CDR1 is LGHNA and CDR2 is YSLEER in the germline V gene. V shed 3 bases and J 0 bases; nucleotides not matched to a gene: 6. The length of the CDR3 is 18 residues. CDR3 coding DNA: TGCGCCAGCAGCCAGGGGACTAGCGGGGCCTTGAGCACAGATACGCAGTATTTT. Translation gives CASSQGTSGALSTDTQYF.

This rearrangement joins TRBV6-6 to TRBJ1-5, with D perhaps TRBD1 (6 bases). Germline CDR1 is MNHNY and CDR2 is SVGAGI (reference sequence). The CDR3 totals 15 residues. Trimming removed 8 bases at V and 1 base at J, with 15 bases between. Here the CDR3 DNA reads TGTGCCAGCTCTCAGGGGACCCCAAGCAATCAGCCCCAGCATTTT. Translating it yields CASSQGTPSNQPQHF.

CDR3 sequence (DNA): TGTGCCAGCAGCTTAGATCGGATTTCACCCCTCCACTTT. It translates to CASSLDRISPLHF. The chain links TRBV7-2 to TRBJ1-6; no clear D gene. The germline V gene encodes CDR1 SGHTA and CDR2 FQGNSA. The CDR3 has 13 residues. The V and J ends lost 1 base and 9 bases respectively, with 7 bases between them.

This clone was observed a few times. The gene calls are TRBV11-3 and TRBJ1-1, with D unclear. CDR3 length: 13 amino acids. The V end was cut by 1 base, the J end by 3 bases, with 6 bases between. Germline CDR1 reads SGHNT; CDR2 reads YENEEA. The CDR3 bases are TGTGCCAGCAGCTTAGGAAAATACACTGAAGCTTTCTTT. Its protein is CASSLGKYTEAFF.

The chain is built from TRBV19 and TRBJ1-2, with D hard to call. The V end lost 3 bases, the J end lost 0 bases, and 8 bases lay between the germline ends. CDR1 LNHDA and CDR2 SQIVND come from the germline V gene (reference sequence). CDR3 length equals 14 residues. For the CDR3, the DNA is TGTGCCAGTAGTATGAGAATAACTAACTATGGCTACACCTTC. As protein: CASSMRITNYGYTF.

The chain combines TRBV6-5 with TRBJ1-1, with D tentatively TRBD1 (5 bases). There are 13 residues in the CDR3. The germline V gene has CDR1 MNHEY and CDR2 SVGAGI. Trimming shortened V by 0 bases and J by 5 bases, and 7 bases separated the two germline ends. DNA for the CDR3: TGTGCCAGCAGTTACTCAGGGGTTACTGAAGCTTTCTTT. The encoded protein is CASSYSGVTEAFF.

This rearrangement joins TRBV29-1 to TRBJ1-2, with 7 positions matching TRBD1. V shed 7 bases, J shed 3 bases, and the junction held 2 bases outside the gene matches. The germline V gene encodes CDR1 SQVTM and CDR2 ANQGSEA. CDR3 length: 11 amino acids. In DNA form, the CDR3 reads TGCAGCGCCGGGACAGACTATGGCTACACCTTC. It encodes CSAGTDYGYTF.

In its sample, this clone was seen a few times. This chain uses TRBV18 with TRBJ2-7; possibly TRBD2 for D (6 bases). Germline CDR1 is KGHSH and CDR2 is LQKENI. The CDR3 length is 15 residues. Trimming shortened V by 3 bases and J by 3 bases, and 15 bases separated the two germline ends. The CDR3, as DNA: TGTGCCAGCTCACCGCGCGGGGTAATAGGCTACGAGCAGTACTTC. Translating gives CASSPRGVIGYEQYF.

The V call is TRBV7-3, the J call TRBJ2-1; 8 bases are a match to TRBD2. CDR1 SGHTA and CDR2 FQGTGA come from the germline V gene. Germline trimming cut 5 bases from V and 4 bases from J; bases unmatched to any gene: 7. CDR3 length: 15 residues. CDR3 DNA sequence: TGTGCCAGCAGCCCCGCTGCGGGAGGATACAATGAGCAGTTCTTC. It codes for CASSPAAGGYNEQFF.

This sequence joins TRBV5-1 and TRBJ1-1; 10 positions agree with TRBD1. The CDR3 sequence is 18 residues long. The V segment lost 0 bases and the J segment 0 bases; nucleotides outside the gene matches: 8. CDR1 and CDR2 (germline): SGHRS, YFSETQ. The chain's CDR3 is CASSLAPGTGALNTEAFF. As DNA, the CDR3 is TGCGCCAGCAGCTTGGCCCCTGGGACAGGGGCCCTGAACACTGAAGCTTTCTTT.

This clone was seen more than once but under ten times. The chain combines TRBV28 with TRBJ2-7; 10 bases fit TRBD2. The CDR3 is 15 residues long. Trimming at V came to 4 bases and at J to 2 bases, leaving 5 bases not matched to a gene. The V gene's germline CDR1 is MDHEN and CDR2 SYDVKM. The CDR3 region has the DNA TGTGCCAGCAGTTCGGGACTAGCGAGAACCTACGAGCAGTACTTC. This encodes CASSSGLARTYEQYF.

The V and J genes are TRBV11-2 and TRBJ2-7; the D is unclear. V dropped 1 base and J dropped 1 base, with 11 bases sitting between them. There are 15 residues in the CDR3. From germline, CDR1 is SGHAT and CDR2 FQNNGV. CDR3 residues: CASSLGVRASYEQYF. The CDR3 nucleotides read TGTGCCAGCAGCTTAGGGGTCCGGGCTTCCTACGAGCAGTACTTC. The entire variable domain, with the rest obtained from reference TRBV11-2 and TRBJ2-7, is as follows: EAGVAQSPRYKIIEKRQSVAFWCNPISGHATLYWYQQILGQGPKLLIQFQNNGVVDDSQLPKDRFSAERLKGVDSTLKIQPAKLEDSAVYLCASSLGVRASYEQYFGPGTRLTVT.

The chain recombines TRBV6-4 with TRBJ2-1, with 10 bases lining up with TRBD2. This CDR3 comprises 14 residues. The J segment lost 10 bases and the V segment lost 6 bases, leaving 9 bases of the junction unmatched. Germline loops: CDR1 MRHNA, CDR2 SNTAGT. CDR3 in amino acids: CASSELAGRGEQFF. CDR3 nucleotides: TGTGCCAGCAGCGAACTAGCGGGGCGGGGAGAGCAGTTCTTC.

The DNA for the CDR3 is TGTGCCAGCACCCAGGGCCGCGAGACCCAGTACTTC. This sequence encodes CASTQGRETQYF. The rearrangement joins TRBV7-2 to TRBJ2-5; D may be TRBD1 (5 bases). Trimming left V 7 bases short and J 5 bases short, with 11 bases between. The CDR3 contains 12 residues. Per the germline V gene, CDR1 is SGHTA and CDR2 is FQGNSA.

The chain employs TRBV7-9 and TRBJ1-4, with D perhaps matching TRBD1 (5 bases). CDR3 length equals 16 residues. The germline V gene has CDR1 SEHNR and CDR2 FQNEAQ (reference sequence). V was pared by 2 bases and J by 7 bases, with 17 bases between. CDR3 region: CASSLIGVSGSEKLFF. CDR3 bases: TGTGCCAGCAGCTTAATAGGGGTTTCGGGTTCTGAAAAACTGTTTTTT.

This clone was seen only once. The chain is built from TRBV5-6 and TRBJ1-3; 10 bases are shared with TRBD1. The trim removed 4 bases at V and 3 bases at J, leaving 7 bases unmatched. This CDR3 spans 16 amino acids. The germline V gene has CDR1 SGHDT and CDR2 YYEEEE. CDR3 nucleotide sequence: TGTGCCAGCAGCCCTGACAGGGGGCTCCTTGGAAACACCATATATTTT. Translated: CASSPDRGLLGNTIYF. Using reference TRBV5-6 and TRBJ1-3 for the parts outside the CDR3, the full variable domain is DAGVTQSPTHLIKTRGQQVTLRCSPKSGHDTVSWYQQALGQGPQFIFQYYEEEERQRGNFPDRFSGHQFPNYSSELNVNALLLGDSALYLCASSPDRGLLGNTIYFGEGSWLTVV.

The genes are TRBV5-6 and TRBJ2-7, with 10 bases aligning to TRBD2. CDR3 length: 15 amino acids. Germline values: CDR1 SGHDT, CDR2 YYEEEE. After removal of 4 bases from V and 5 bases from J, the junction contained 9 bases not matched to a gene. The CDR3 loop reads CASSTASGSPHEQYF. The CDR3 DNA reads TGTGCCAGCAGCACGGCTAGCGGGAGTCCCCACGAGCAGTACTTC. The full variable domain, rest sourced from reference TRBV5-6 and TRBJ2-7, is DAGVTQSPTHLIKTRGQQVTLRCSPKSGHDTVSWYQQALGQGPQFIFQYYEEEERQRGNFPDRFSGHQFPNYSSELNVNALLLGDSALYLCASSTASGSPHEQYFGPGTRLTVT.